The rows below give T cell receptor beta chains drawn from one sample of a study of cytomegalovirus exposure and HLA in healthy donors. The repertoire was sequenced with immunoSEQ multiplex PCR; TCRdb's copy has only in-frame clones and lacks some. This table holds roughly 120,000 clones, around 10% found once. The sequenced sample consisted of PBMCs. The receptors come from a man aged 25 to 45 in good health and CMV-seronegative. Each CDR3 is given with its conserved first and last residue. A D gene is named only where the DNA matches it firmly. Only some rows state a clone size, as once, few, many or a class for expanded clones.

>TRBJ1-1|TRBV2|TRBD1|few
CASSVSTGLRAFF
TGTGCCAGCAGTGTGTCGACAGGGTTGCGAGCTTTCTTT
>TRBJ2-7|TRBV28|TRBD1|-
CASSPGTGVPYF
TGTGCCAGCAGTCCCGGGACAGGGGTACCGTACTTC
>TRBJ2-1|TRBV25-1|-|-
CASSEDADISYNEQFF
TGTGCCAGCAGTGAAGATGCGGATATCTCCTACAATGAGCAGTTCTTC
>TRBJ1-5|TRBV18|TRBD1|few
CASSLQGASQPQHF
TGTGCCAGCTCACTTCAGGGGGCGAGCCAGCCCCAGCATTTT
>TRBJ1-1|TRBV7-2|TRBD1|-
CASGRDRGGDTEAFF
TGTGCCAGCGGTCGGGACAGGGGAGGGGACACTGAAGCTTTCTTT
>TRBJ1-3|TRBV28|TRBD1|few
CASSLRTGTDSGNTIYF
TGTGCCAGCAGTTTACGGACAGGGACCGACTCTGGAAACACCATATATTTT
>TRBJ2-2|TRBV5-1|TRBD1|few
CASTHRGTGELFF
TGCGCCAGCACTCACAGGGGCACCGGGGAGCTGTTTTTT
>TRBJ1-4|TRBV30|-|few
CAWSAATNEKLFF
TGTGCCTGGAGTGCAGCAACTAATGAAAAACTGTTTTTT
>TRBJ2-5|TRBV5-8|TRBD1|-
CASIILVGTDQETQYF
TGTGCCAGCATCATTTTAGTAGGGACAGATCAAGAGACCCAGTACTTC
>TRBJ2-7|TRBV27|TRBD2|-
CASSLVVAGVGEQYF
TGTGCCAGCAGTTTGGTTGTAGCGGGAGTCGGCGAGCAGTACTTC
>TRBJ1-3|TRBV4-3|-|-
CASSQVSTSGNTIYF
TGCGCCAGCAGCCAAGTGAGCACCTCTGGAAACACCATATATTTT
>TRBJ2-3|TRBV6-1|-|-
CASSESRVRNTDTQYF
TGTGCCAGCAGTGAAAGCAGGGTTCGGAACACAGATACGCAGTATTTT
>TRBJ2-1|TRBV27|TRBD2|-
CASSGLAGGSEQFF
TGTGCCAGCAGTGGACTAGCGGGAGGATCTGAGCAGTTCTTC
>TRBJ1-1|TRBV5-1|-|-
CASSALTGNTEAFF
TGCGCCAGCAGCGCCTTAACAGGGAACACTGAAGCTTTCTTT
>TRBJ2-5|TRBV19|TRBD2|-
CASSRLAGETQYF
TGTGCCAGTAGTAGACTAGCTGGGGAGACCCAGTACTTC
>TRBJ2-7|TRBV6-4|-|few
CASSSTPGYEQYF
TGTGCCAGCAGCTCGACCCCAGGCTACGAGCAGTACTTC
>TRBJ2-3|TRBV9|-|few
CASSALWEDGTDTQYF
TGTGCCAGCAGCGCCCTCTGGGAGGATGGCACAGATACGCAGTATTTT
>TRBJ1-5|TRBV21-1|-|few
CASSSRVGTDYQPQHF
TGTGCCAGCAGCTCAAGGGTCGGGACAGATTATCAGCCCCAGCATTTT
>TRBJ1-1|TRBV6-4|-|-
CASSETVGARTEAFF
TGTGCCAGCAGTGAAACTGTTGGGGCGAGGACTGAAGCTTTCTTT
>TRBJ2-1|TRBV11-2|TRBD2|few
CASSLVSGSANEQFF
TGTGCCAGCAGCTTAGTTAGCGGGAGTGCCAATGAGCAGTTCTTC
>TRBJ1-2|TRBV6-1|-|few
CASSELLDRYYGYTF
TGTGCCAGCAGTGAATTGTTGGACAGATACTATGGCTACACCTTC
>TRBJ2-3|TRBV4-1|TRBD2|-
CASSRYLTSGGATDTQYF
TGCGCCAGCAGCCGCTATTTGACTAGCGGGGGGGCTACAGATACGCAGTATTTT
>TRBJ2-7|TRBV4-3|-|-
CASSHDQGTYEQYF
TGCGCCAGCAGCCACGACCAGGGAACCTACGAGCAGTACTTC
>TRBJ2-7|TRBV19|TRBD2|-
CASSHLAGGYEQYF
TGTGCCAGTAGTCACCTAGCGGGAGGATACGAGCAGTACTTC
>TRBJ2-4|TRBV28|TRBD1|few
CASSEGQGRNIQYF
TGTGCCAGCAGTGAAGGACAGGGTAGGAACATTCAGTACTTC
>TRBJ2-7|TRBV4-1|-|few
CASSQAWGRGNLPSYGEPYF
-
>TRBJ2-5|TRBV5-6|TRBD1|few
CASSLTQGAETQYF
TGTGCCAGCAGCTTGACACAGGGGGCAGAGACCCAGTACTTC
>TRBJ2-3|TRBV14|-|-
CATSGHTDTQYF
TGTGCCACCAGCGGACACACAGATACGCAGTATTTT
>TRBJ1-1|TRBV5-1|TRBD1|-
CASSSTGGMAEAFF
TGCGCCAGCAGCTCGACAGGGGGTATGGCTGAAGCTTTCTTT
>TRBJ2-5|TRBV23-1|TRBD2|-
CASSQSGGAGGGDETQYF
TGCGCCAGCAGTCAATCGGGGGGAGCGGGGGGCGGGGATGAGACCCAGTACTTC
>TRBJ2-4|TRBV15|TRBD1|-
CATSSRRGQGPEKNIQYF
TGTGCCACCAGCAGCCGAAGAGGACAGGGGCCTGAAAAAAACATTCAGTACTTC
>TRBJ1-1|TRBV19|-|-
CASSIESSGMNTEAFF
TGTGCCAGTAGTATAGAGAGCTCCGGGATGAACACTGAAGCTTTCTTT
>TRBJ1-5|TRBV19|TRBD1|-
CASSISRGSNQPQHF
TGTGCCAGTAGTATAAGCAGGGGGAGCAATCAGCCCCAGCATTTT
>TRBJ2-2|TRBV7-2|-|-
CASSLSGPGELFF
TGTGCCAGCAGCCTTTCAGGGCCCGGGGAGCTGTTTTTT
>TRBJ2-2|TRBV7-8|TRBD2|few
CASSLSLAGVVGELFF
TGTGCCAGCAGCTTATCCCTAGCGGGAGTCGTCGGGGAGCTGTTTTTT
>TRBJ1-4|TRBV5-4|-|-
CASSLVSAGEGEKLFF
TGTGCCAGCAGCTTGGTTTCGGCAGGGGAAGGGGAAAAACTGTTTTTT
>TRBJ1-3|TRBV19|-|-
CASSRSSGNTIYF
TGTGCCAGTAGCCGGAGCTCTGGAAACACCATATATTTT
>TRBJ2-2|TRBV2|-|-
CASKAGSNTGELFF
TGTGCCAGCAAGGCAGGGTCAAACACCGGGGAGCTGTTTTTT
>TRBJ2-5|TRBV30|TRBD1|few
CAWSVRYRGFETQYF
TGTGCCTGGAGTGTGAGGTACAGGGGTTTTGAGACCCAGTACTTC
>TRBJ1-1|TRBV28|TRBD1|few
CASSSTGEGSMNTEAFF
TGTGCCAGCAGTTCCACAGGGGAAGGCTCCATGAACACTGAAGCTTTCTTT
>TRBJ2-5|TRBV25-1|TRBD1|few
CATQRDRIPETQYF
TGTGCCACCCAAAGGGACAGGATTCCCGAGACCCAGTACTTC